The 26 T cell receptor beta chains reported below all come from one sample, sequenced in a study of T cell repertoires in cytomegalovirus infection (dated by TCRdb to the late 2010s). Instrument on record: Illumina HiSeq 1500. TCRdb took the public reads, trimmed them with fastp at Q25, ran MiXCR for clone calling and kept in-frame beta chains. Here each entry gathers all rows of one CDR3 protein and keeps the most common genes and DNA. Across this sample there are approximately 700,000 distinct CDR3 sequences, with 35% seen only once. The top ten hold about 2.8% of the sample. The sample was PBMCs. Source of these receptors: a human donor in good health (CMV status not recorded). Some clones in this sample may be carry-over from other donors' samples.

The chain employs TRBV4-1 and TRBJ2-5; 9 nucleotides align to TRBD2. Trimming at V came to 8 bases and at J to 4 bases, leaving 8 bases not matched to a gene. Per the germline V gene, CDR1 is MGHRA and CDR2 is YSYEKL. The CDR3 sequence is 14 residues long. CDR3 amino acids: CASENRREGETQYF. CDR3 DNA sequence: TGCGCCAGCGAAAATCGGCGGGAGGGAGAGACCCAGTACTTC.

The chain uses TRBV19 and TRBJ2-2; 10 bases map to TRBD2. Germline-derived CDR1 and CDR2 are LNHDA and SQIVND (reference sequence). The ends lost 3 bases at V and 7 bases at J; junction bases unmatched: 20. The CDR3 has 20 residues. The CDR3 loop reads CASSMTTLGLAGDKVGELFF. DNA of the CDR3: TGTGCCAGTAGTATGACCACCCTCGGGCTAGCGGGAGATAAAGTCGGGGAGCTGTTTTTT.

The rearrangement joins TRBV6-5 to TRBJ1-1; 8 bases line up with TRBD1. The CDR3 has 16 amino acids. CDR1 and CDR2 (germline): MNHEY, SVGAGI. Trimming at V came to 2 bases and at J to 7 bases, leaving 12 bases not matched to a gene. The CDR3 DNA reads TGTGCCAGCAGTTACACTGGACAGGGTGGAGTAAGTGAAGCTTTCTTT. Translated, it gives CASSYTGQGGVSEAFF.

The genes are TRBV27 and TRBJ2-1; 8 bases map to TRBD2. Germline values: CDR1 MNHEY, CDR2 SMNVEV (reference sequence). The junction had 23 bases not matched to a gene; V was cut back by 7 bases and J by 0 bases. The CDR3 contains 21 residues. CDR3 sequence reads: CASTRTSPGLVGKASYNEQFF. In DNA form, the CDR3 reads TGTGCCAGCACTAGAACCTCTCCGGGACTAGTGGGGAAGGCCTCCTACAATGAGCAGTTCTTC.

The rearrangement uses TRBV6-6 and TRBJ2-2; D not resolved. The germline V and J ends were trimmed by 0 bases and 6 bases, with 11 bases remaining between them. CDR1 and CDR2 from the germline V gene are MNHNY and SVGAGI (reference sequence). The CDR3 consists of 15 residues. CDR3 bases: TGTGCCAGCAGTTACTCGAATAGCCGGCCCGGGGAGCTGTTTTTT. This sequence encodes CASSYSNSRPGELFF.

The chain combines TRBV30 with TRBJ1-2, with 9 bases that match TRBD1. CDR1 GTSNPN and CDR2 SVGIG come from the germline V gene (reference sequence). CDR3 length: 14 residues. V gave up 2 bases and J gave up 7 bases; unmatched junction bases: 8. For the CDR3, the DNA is TGTGCCTGGAGTTTACAGGGGGCGTTTGGTGGCTACACCTTC. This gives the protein CAWSLQGAFGGYTF.

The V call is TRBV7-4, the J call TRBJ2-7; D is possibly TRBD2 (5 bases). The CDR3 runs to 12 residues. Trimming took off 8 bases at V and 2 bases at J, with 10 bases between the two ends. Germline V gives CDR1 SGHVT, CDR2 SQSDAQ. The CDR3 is CASGGSTYEQYF. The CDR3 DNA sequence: TGTGCCAGCGGCGGGTCGACCTACGAGCAGTACTTC.

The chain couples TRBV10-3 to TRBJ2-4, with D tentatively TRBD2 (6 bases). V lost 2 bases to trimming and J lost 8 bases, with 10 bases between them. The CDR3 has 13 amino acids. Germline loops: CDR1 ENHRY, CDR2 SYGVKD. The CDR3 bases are TGTGCCATCAGTGAGCGGGGGTGGGACATTCAGTACTTC. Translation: CAISERGWDIQYF.

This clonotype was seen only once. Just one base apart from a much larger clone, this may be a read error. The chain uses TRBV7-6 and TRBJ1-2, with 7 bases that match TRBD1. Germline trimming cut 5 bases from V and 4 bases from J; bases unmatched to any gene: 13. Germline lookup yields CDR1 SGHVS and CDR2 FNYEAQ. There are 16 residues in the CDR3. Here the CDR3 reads CASSPGGTVGLYGYTF. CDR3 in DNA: TGTGCCAGCAGCCCCGGCGGGACAGTGGGCCTCTATGGCTACACCTTC.

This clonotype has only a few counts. The CDR3 DNA follows: TGTGCCAGCAGCTTAATGGGGGGAAACAATGAGCAGTTCTTC. It yields the protein CASSLMGGNNEQFF. The chain is built from TRBV7-8 and TRBJ2-1, with a weak D call TRBD2 (6 bases). From germline, CDR1 is SGHVS and CDR2 FQNEAQ. This CDR3 contains 14 residues. V dropped 2 bases and J dropped 5 bases, with 10 bases sitting between them.

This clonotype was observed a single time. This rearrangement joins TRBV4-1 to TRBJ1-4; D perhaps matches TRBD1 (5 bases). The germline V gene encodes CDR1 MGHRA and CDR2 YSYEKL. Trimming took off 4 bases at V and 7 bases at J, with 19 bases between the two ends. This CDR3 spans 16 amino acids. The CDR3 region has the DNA TGCGCCAGCAGCCCGATCGAGAAGGGGTTCGGTGAAAAACTGTTTTTT. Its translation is CASSPIEKGFGEKLFF.

CDR3 DNA sequence: TGTGCCAGCAGCACCCCGTTGGGGCGGGAGGTCTACGAGCAGTACTTC. Protein product: CASSTPLGREVYEQYF. The rearrangement links TRBV28 to TRBJ2-7; 8 bases match TRBD2. This CDR3 comprises 16 residues. The V segment lost 6 bases and the J segment 3 bases; nucleotides outside the gene matches: 13. CDR1 is MDHEN and CDR2 is SYDVKM in the germline V gene.

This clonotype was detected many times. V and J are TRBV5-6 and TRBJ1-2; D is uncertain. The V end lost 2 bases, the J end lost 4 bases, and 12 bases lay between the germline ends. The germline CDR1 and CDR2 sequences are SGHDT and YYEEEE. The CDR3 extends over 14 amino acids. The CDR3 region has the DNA TGTGCCAGCAGCTTTCGGACGGGTACCTATGGCTACACCTTC. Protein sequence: CASSFRTGTYGYTF.

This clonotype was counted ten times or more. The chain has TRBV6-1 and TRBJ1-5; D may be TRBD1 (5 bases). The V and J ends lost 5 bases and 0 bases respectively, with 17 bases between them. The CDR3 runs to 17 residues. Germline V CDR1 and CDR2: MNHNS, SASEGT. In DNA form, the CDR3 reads TGTGCCAGCAGTCTCATCTTTACAGGCAATAGCAATCAGCCCCAGCATTTT. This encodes CASSLIFTGNSNQPQHF.

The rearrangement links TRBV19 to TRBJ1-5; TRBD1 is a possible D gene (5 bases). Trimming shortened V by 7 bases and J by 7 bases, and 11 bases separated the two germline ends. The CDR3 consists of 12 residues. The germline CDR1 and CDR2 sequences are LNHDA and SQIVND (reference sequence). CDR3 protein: CASTQGRQPQHF. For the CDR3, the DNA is TGTGCCAGTACGCAGGGACGGCAGCCCCAGCATTTT.

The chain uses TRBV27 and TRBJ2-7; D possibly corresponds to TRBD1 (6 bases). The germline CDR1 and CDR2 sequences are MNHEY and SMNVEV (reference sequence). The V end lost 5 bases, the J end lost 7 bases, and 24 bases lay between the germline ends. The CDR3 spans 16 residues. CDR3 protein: CASSVSPGHTEEEQYF. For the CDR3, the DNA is TGTGCCAGCAGTGTCTCACCGGGACACACGGAGGAGGAGCAGTACTTC.

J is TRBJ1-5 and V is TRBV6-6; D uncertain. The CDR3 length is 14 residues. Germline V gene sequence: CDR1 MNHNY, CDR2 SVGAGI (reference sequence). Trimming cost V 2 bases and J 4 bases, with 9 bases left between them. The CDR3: CASSYRAINQPQHF. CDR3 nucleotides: TGTGCCAGCAGTTACCGGGCGATAAATCAGCCCCAGCATTTT.

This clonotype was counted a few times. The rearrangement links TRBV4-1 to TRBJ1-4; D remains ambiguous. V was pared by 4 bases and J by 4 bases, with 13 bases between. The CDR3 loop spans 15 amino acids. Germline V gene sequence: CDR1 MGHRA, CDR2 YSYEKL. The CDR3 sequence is CASSPFPVGNEKLFF. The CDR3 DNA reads TGCGCCAGCAGCCCCTTCCCAGTTGGTAATGAAAAACTGTTTTTT.

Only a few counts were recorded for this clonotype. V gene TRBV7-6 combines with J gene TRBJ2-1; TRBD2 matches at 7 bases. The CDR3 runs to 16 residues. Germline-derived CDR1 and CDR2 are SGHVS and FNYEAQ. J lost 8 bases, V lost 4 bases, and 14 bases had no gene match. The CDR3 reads CASSSTVGDRGDEQFF. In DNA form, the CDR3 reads TGTGCCAGCAGCTCAACCGTTGGGGACCGGGGGGATGAGCAGTTCTTC.

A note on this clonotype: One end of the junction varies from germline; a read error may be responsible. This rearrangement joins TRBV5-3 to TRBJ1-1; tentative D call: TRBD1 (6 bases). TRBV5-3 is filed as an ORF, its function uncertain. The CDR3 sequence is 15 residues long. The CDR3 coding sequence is TGTGCCAGCAGCTCCGAGGGGGTTCGTGTCACTGAAGCTTTCTTT. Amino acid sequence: CASSSEGVRVTEAFF.

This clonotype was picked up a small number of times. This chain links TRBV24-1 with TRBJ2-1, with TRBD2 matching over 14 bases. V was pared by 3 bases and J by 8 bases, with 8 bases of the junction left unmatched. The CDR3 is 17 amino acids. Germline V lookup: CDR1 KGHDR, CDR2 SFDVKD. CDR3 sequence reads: CATSDTMGLAGEDEQFF. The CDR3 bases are TGTGCCACCAGTGATACGATGGGACTAGCGGGAGAAGATGAGCAGTTCTTC.

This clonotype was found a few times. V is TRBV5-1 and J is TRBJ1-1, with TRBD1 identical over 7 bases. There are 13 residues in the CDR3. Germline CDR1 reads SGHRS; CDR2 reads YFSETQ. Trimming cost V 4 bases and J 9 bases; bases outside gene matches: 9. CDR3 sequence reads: CASSPDRDQKAFF. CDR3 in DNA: TGCGCCAGCAGCCCAGACAGGGACCAAAAAGCTTTCTTT.

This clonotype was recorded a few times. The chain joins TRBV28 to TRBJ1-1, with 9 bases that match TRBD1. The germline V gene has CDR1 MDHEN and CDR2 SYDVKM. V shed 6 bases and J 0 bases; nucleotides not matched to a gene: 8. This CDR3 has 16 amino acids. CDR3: CASSLGGQGMNTEAFF. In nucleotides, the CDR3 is TGTGCCAGCAGCCTTGGGGGACAGGGTATGAACACTGAAGCTTTCTTT.

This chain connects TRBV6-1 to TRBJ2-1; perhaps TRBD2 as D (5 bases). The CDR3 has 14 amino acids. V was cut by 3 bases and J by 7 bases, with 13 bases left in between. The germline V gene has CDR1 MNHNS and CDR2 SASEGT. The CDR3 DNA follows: TGTGCCAGCAGTGAGGACGTCGGGGAGAATGAGCAGTTCTTC. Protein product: CASSEDVGENEQFF.

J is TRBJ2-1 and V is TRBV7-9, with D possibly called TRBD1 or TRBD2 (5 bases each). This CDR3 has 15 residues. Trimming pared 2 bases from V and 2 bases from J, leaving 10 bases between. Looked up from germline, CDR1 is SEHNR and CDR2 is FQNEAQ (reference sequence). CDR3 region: CASSLRGDTYNEQFF. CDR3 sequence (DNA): TGTGCCAGCAGCTTACGAGGGGATACCTACAATGAGCAGTTCTTC.

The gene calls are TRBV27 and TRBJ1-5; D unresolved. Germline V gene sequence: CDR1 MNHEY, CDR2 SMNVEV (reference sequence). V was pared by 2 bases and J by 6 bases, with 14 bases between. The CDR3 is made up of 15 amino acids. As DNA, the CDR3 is TGTGCCAGCAGTTTACATCGGGGTGAGGGTCAGCCCCAGCATTTT. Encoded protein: CASSLHRGEGQPQHF.